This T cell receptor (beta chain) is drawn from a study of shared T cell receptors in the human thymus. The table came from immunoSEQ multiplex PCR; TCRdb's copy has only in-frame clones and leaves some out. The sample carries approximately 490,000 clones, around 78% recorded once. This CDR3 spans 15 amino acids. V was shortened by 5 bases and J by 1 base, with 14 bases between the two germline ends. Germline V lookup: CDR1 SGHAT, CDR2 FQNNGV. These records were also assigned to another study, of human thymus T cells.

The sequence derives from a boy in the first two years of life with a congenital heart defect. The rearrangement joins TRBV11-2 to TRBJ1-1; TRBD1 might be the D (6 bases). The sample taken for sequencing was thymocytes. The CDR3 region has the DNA TGTGCCAGCAGCCCAAACGGGGGGCGGAACACTGAAGCTTTCTTT. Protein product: CASSPNGGRNTEAFF.